A selection of T cell receptor beta chains follows, all from one sample in a study of blood T cell repertoires in COVID-19. The table came from immunoSEQ multiplex PCR; TCRdb's copy has only in-frame clones and leaves some out. The table lists 90,000 to 110,000 clones, over 60% of them singletons, with about 4.5% in the top ten. Sequencing was done on a sample of peripheral blood. The receptors here all came from a human donor in a cohort sampled during active or convalescent COVID-19. Both conserved end residues are part of each CDR3. The D gene is left open where the match is weak. A row's size may be missing; if present it is once, few, many or a size class.

clone size: -; D gene: TRBD1; J gene: TRBJ1-1; V gene: TRBV30; CDR3 DNA: TGTGCCACCGAAGCCCGGACAGGGGGCCGAATCGCTTTCTTT; CDR3 protein: CATEARTGGRIAFF
clone size: -; D gene: -; J gene: TRBJ1-2; V gene: TRBV29-1; CDR3 DNA: TGCAGCGTTGAACAGGGTGTTGGCTACACCTTC; CDR3 protein: CSVEQGVGYTF
clone size: -; D gene: TRBD1; J gene: TRBJ1-1; V gene: TRBV30; CDR3 DNA: TGTGCCTGGAGTGAGGGGGCGGTCACTGAAGCTTTCTTT; CDR3 protein: CAWSEGAVTEAFF
clone size: -; D gene: TRBD2; J gene: TRBJ2-4; V gene: TRBV2; CDR3 DNA: TGTGCCAGCCAGCGGGAGTACATAGCCAAAAACATTCAGTACTTC; CDR3 protein: CASQREYIAKNIQYF
clone size: -; D gene: TRBD2; J gene: TRBJ2-1; V gene: TRBV9; CDR3 DNA: TGTGCCAGCAGCGCGCTAGCGGGGATACGCAATGAGCAGTTCTTC; CDR3 protein: CASSALAGIRNEQFF
clone size: -; D gene: TRBD1; J gene: TRBJ2-2; V gene: TRBV5-1; CDR3 DNA: TGCGCCAGCAGCACCAAGGGACAGGGGACGAACACCGGGGAGCTGTTTTTT; CDR3 protein: CASSTKGQGTNTGELFF
clone size: once; D gene: TRBD1; J gene: TRBJ1-2; V gene: TRBV4-1; CDR3 DNA: TGCGCCAGCAGCCAACCGGGACAGGGGGTTCCTCCCTATGGCTACACCTTC; CDR3 protein: CASSQPGQGVPPYGYTF
clone size: -; D gene: TRBD1; J gene: TRBJ1-1; V gene: TRBV5-1; CDR3 DNA: TGCGCCAGCAGGCGACAGGACAGGGGTATAGGGAACACTGAAGCTTTCTTT; CDR3 protein: CASRRQDRGIGNTEAFF
clone size: -; D gene: TRBD1; J gene: TRBJ1-1; V gene: TRBV24-1; CDR3 DNA: TGTGCCACCAACCTAAACAGGGGGCAGAACACTGAAGCTTTCTTT; CDR3 protein: CATNLNRGQNTEAFF
clone size: -; D gene: -; J gene: TRBJ2-2; V gene: TRBV3-1/TRBV3-2; CDR3 DNA: TGTGCCAGCAGGCGGAATGAAGCGGCGAACACCGGGGAGCTGTTTTTT; CDR3 protein: CASRRNEAANTGELFF
clone size: -; D gene: TRBD1; J gene: TRBJ2-7; V gene: TRBV24-1; CDR3 DNA: TGTGCCACCAGTACCGGGACAGATCCCTACGAGCAGTACTTC; CDR3 protein: CATSTGTDPYEQYF
clone size: -; D gene: -; J gene: TRBJ1-3; V gene: TRBV9; CDR3 DNA: TGTGCCAGCAGCGTAGAACCGCGGGCCTCTGGAAACACCATATATTTT; CDR3 protein: CASSVEPRASGNTIYF
clone size: -; D gene: TRBD2; J gene: TRBJ2-1; V gene: TRBV24-1; CDR3 DNA: TGTGCCACCAGTGATTCGCCCCGCGGGGGCTCCTACAATGAGCAGTTCTTC; CDR3 protein: CATSDSPRGGSYNEQFF
clone size: once; D gene: -; J gene: TRBJ2-7; V gene: TRBV19; CDR3 DNA: TGTGCCAGTAGTATAGGAACAGGGTTTACGACCTACGAGCAGTACTTC; CDR3 protein: CASSIGTGFTTYEQYF
clone size: once; D gene: TRBD2; J gene: TRBJ2-2; V gene: TRBV3-1/TRBV3-2; CDR3 DNA: TGTGCCAGCAGCCAAGCCACTAGCGGGGGACTGACCGGGGAGCTGTTTTTT; CDR3 protein: CASSQATSGGLTGELFF
clone size: -; D gene: TRBD2; J gene: TRBJ2-2; V gene: TRBV30; CDR3 DNA: TGTGCCTGGAGCCGAAGTCGGACTAGCGGGAGAACGTGGACCGGGGAGCTGTTTTTT; CDR3 protein: CAWSRSRTSGRTWTGELFF
clone size: -; D gene: -; J gene: TRBJ2-5; V gene: TRBV25-1; CDR3 DNA: TGTGCCAGCAGTGAATATAAGTCTGGTGGGCATCTTGAGACCCAGTACTTC; CDR3 protein: CASSEYKSGGHLETQYF
clone size: -; D gene: -; J gene: TRBJ2-7; V gene: TRBV7-2; CDR3 DNA: TGTGCCAGCAGTCGACCTAGCTCCTACGAGCAGTACTTC; CDR3 protein: CASSRPSSYEQYF
clone size: -; D gene: TRBD2; J gene: TRBJ2-5; V gene: TRBV29-1; CDR3 DNA: TGCAGCGTTGTTGGCGGGGGTGTCGGAGAGACCCAGTACTTC; CDR3 protein: CSVVGGGVGETQYF
clone size: once; D gene: TRBD1; J gene: TRBJ1-2; V gene: TRBV3-1/TRBV3-2; CDR3 DNA: TGTGCCAGCAGCGCAGAACCGGGACAGGGGGCGGGTGGCTACACCTTC; CDR3 protein: CASSAEPGQGAGGYTF
clone size: -; D gene: -; J gene: TRBJ2-7; V gene: TRBV7-9; CDR3 DNA: TGTGCCAGCAGCTTTAGCCAATTTCTCGCGTCCCCCTACGAGCAGTACTTC; CDR3 protein: CASSFSQFLASPYEQYF
clone size: -; D gene: -; J gene: TRBJ2-5; V gene: TRBV28; CDR3 DNA: TGTGCCAGCAGCCTGGCGGGGAACCAAGAGACCCAGTACTTC; CDR3 protein: CASSLAGNQETQYF
clone size: -; D gene: TRBD1; J gene: TRBJ1-1; V gene: TRBV29-1; CDR3 DNA: TGCAGCGTGTGGGACAGGGGATCGACTGAAGCTTTCTTT; CDR3 protein: CSVWDRGSTEAFF
clone size: -; D gene: -; J gene: TRBJ2-7; V gene: TRBV2; CDR3 DNA: TGTGCCAGCAGTCTCACTACGCACGAGCAGTACTTC; CDR3 protein: CASSLTTHEQYF
clone size: -; D gene: TRBD2; J gene: TRBJ2-2; V gene: TRBV15; CDR3 DNA: TGTGCCACCAGCCCCCGCGGGAGTGCAACCGGGGAGCTGTTTTTT; CDR3 protein: CATSPRGSATGELFF
clone size: -; D gene: -; J gene: TRBJ2-2; V gene: TRBV5-1; CDR3 DNA: TGCGCCAGCAGCTTGGTTCAGGGATCGGACACCGGGGAGCTGTTTTTT; CDR3 protein: CASSLVQGSDTGELFF
clone size: -; D gene: TRBD1; J gene: TRBJ2-3; V gene: TRBV19; CDR3 DNA: TGTGCCAGTAGTACCGGGACAGCTAAAACAGATACGCAGTATTTT; CDR3 protein: CASSTGTAKTDTQYF
clone size: -; D gene: -; J gene: TRBJ2-2; V gene: TRBV7-2; CDR3 DNA: TGTGCCAGCAGCTTAGCCGGTCTCACCGGGGAGCTGTTTTTT; CDR3 protein: CASSLAGLTGELFF
clone size: -; D gene: -; J gene: TRBJ2-3; V gene: TRBV18; CDR3 DNA: TGTGCCAGCTCACCCCTCGGCGGGCCTTTGGGTACGCAGTATTTT; CDR3 protein: CASSPLGGPLGTQYF
clone size: once; D gene: TRBD1; J gene: TRBJ2-7; V gene: TRBV5-1; CDR3 DNA: TGCGCCAGCAGCCGGACAGGGGGCTGGTACGAGCAGTACTTC; CDR3 protein: CASSRTGGWYEQYF
clone size: -; D gene: TRBD1; J gene: TRBJ1-2; V gene: TRBV19; CDR3 DNA: TGTGCCAGTAGTTGGGGGACAGGTCCCTCATATGGCTACACCTTC; CDR3 protein: CASSWGTGPSYGYTF
clone size: once; D gene: TRBD2; J gene: TRBJ2-1; V gene: TRBV14; CDR3 DNA: TGTGCCAGCAGCCTAAGACTAGCGGGCCTTTCCTACAATGAGCAGTTCTTC; CDR3 protein: CASSLRLAGLSYNEQFF
clone size: -; D gene: -; J gene: TRBJ2-3; V gene: TRBV9; CDR3 DNA: TGTGCCAGCGGGGGGGCAGGCGCAGATACGCAGTATTTT; CDR3 protein: CASGGAGADTQYF
clone size: -; D gene: -; J gene: TRBJ2-7; V gene: TRBV18; CDR3 DNA: TGTGCCAGCTCACCGACAGGAAGATCCTACGAGCAGTACTTC; CDR3 protein: CASSPTGRSYEQYF
clone size: once; D gene: -; J gene: TRBJ1-2; V gene: TRBV6-5; CDR3 DNA: TGTGCCAGCAGTTACAGGGGGGGGGAAACCTATGGCTACACCTTC; CDR3 protein: CASSYRGGETYGYTF
clone size: -; D gene: TRBD2; J gene: TRBJ2-5; V gene: TRBV10-3; CDR3 DNA: TGTGCCATCAGTGAAAGCAGCGGGGGATACCAAGAGACCCAGTACTTC; CDR3 protein: CAISESSGGYQETQYF
clone size: few; D gene: TRBD2; J gene: TRBJ2-7; V gene: TRBV5-1; CDR3 DNA: TGCGCCAGCAGCTTTGCGGGAGGGATTCACGAGCAGTACTTC; CDR3 protein: CASSFAGGIHEQYF
clone size: -; D gene: TRBD1; J gene: TRBJ1-2; V gene: TRBV5-1; CDR3 DNA: TGCGCCAGCAGTGGACAGGGCCCACCTCTGAACTATGGCTACACCTTC; CDR3 protein: CASSGQGPPLNYGYTF
clone size: -; D gene: TRBD2; J gene: TRBJ2-1; V gene: TRBV7-2; CDR3 DNA: TGTGCCAGCAGCTTAGCGAGCCTAGCGGGGGGGCGAGAGCAGTTCTTC; CDR3 protein: CASSLASLAGGREQFF
clone size: -; D gene: TRBD2; J gene: TRBJ2-7; V gene: TRBV7-2; CDR3 DNA: TGTGCCAGCAGCTTAGGATTTAGCGGGAGAGGTTACGAGCAGTACTTC; CDR3 protein: CASSLGFSGRGYEQYF
clone size: -; D gene: TRBD2; J gene: TRBJ2-2; V gene: TRBV6-6; CDR3 DNA: TGTGCCAGCAGAGCCGGGACTAGTTTCCCCGGGGAGCTGTTTTTT; CDR3 protein: CASRAGTSFPGELFF
clone size: -; D gene: -; J gene: TRBJ2-6; V gene: TRBV28; CDR3 DNA: TGTGCCAGCAGTTTCAGTTCTGGGGCCAACGTCCTGACTTTC; CDR3 protein: CASSFSSGANVLTF
clone size: once; D gene: -; J gene: TRBJ2-7; V gene: TRBV6-1; CDR3 DNA: TGTGCCAGCAGTGAAAATTGGGGGCAGAGCCGCTTC; CDR3 protein: CASSENWGQSRF
clone size: once; D gene: -; J gene: TRBJ2-6; V gene: TRBV9; CDR3 DNA: TGTGCCAGCAGCAAGGGCAGGGGACCAACTGGGGCCAACGTCCTGACTTTC; CDR3 protein: CASSKGRGPTGANVLTF
clone size: -; D gene: TRBD1; J gene: TRBJ1-5; V gene: TRBV6-5; CDR3 DNA: TGTGCCAGCGGCGGGACAGGGGGCGCCGGTCAGCCCCAGCATTTT; CDR3 protein: CASGGTGGAGQPQHF
clone size: -; D gene: TRBD2; J gene: TRBJ2-3; V gene: TRBV9; CDR3 DNA: TGTGCCAGCAGCGTCCTAGGCGGGAGCAGGGCAGATACGCAGTATTTT; CDR3 protein: CASSVLGGSRADTQYF
clone size: -; D gene: -; J gene: TRBJ1-3; V gene: TRBV7-2; CDR3 DNA: TGTGCCAGCAGTTTACAGGCACCAGACTCTGGAAACACCATATATTTT; CDR3 protein: CASSLQAPDSGNTIYF
clone size: -; D gene: TRBD1; J gene: TRBJ2-1; V gene: TRBV19; CDR3 DNA: TGTGCCAGTAACGCAATCCGGGGACAGACCCTACAGGGGCAGTTCTTC; CDR3 protein: CASNAIRGQTLQGQFF
clone size: -; D gene: -; J gene: TRBJ2-1; V gene: TRBV19; CDR3 DNA: TGTGCCAGTAGTATTCGGGGAAACAATGAGCAGTTCTTC; CDR3 protein: CASSIRGNNEQFF
clone size: -; D gene: TRBD1; J gene: TRBJ1-1; V gene: TRBV4-1; CDR3 DNA: TGCGCCGGAGAGGACAGGGGAATTTTTTATGTAGACACTGAAGCTTTCTTT; CDR3 protein: CAGEDRGIFYVDTEAFF
clone size: -; D gene: TRBD2; J gene: TRBJ2-5; V gene: TRBV3-1/TRBV3-2; CDR3 DNA: TGTGCCAGCAGCCAACCATCACCCGGACTAGCGGGAGTTCTATTGGAGACCCAGTACTTC; CDR3 protein: CASSQPSPGLAGVLLETQYF
clone size: -; D gene: -; J gene: TRBJ1-2; V gene: TRBV25-1; CDR3 DNA: TGTGCCAGCAGTGCCCTCCCCCGTGGCTACACCTTC; CDR3 protein: CASSALPRGYTF
clone size: -; D gene: -; J gene: TRBJ2-7; V gene: TRBV4-3; CDR3 DNA: TGCGCCAGCAGCCAAGATTGGTACAACAGTTACGAGCAGTACTTC; CDR3 protein: CASSQDWYNSYEQYF
clone size: -; D gene: -; J gene: TRBJ1-1; V gene: TRBV7-3; CDR3 DNA: TGTGCCAGCAGGAGCGGGGGGACCATGAACACTGAAGCTTTCTTT; CDR3 protein: CASRSGGTMNTEAFF